This entry describes one T cell receptor (beta chain). The source of the sample is a study of blood T cell repertoires in COVID-19. Background on the study: Samples taken during acute and convalescent COVID-19 were collected in the United States, Italy and Spain. Sources were T cells, B-cell-depleted T cells, or PBMCs; the material itself was cDNA or gDNA.

Study processing details: It was from reference gene primer amplification that nucleated cell counts were estimated. The table came from immunoSEQ multiplex PCR; TCRdb's copy has only in-frame clones and leaves some out. V, J and clone size are taken as reported in that table, and D and trimming were inferred from the DNA itself. The profile shows some 33,000 clones, 80% to 95% of them singletons. The germline V and J ends were trimmed by 3 bases and 11 bases, with 11 bases remaining between them. Germline V gives CDR1 MDHEN, CDR2 SYDVKM. The CDR3 extends over 11 amino acids. Sequencing used peripheral blood. V usage is TRBV28 and J usage is TRBJ2-7, with D possibly TRBD1 on 5 matching bases. This receptor was identified in a man aged 70-80 years with active or convalescent COVID-19. CDR3 nucleotide sequence: TGTGCCAGCAGTTTCTTGGCAGGGAAGTACTTC. It codes for CASSFLAGKYF.